The rows below give T cell receptor beta chains drawn from one sample of a study of blood T cell repertoires in COVID-19. The table came from immunoSEQ multiplex PCR; TCRdb's copy has only in-frame clones and leaves some out. The data hold approximately 210,000 clones, with around 81% observed a single time. Material for sequencing was PBMCs or T cells enriched from blood (not recorded which). Receptors were obtained from a woman aged 50 to 60 with acute COVID-19. Each CDR3 is given with its conserved first and last residue. Fields, in order: J gene, V gene, CDR3 protein.

J gene: TRBJ2-7
V gene: TRBV9
CDR3 protein: CASSFGHARLAGGRALYYEQYF

J gene: TRBJ1-1
V gene: TRBV18
CDR3 protein: CASSTGENTEAFF

J gene: TRBJ1-6
V gene: TRBV2
CDR3 protein: CASRYIQGNNSPLHF

J gene: TRBJ2-2
V gene: TRBV6-5
CDR3 protein: CASSLTGSTGELFF

J gene: TRBJ2-1
V gene: TRBV2
CDR3 protein: CASRPWTSGPFYNEQFF

J gene: TRBJ2-1
V gene: TRBV11-2
CDR3 protein: CASSPLGATNEQFF

J gene: TRBJ2-2
V gene: TRBV7-2
CDR3 protein: CASRVEVSGELFF

J gene: TRBJ1-2
V gene: TRBV28
CDR3 protein: CASSGQGSRNHYGYTF

J gene: TRBJ1-5
V gene: TRBV10-3
CDR3 protein: CAISDESKGPTPEGNQPQHF

J gene: TRBJ1-1
V gene: TRBV28
CDR3 protein: CASSLGPGSTEAFF

J gene: TRBJ2-7
V gene: TRBV29-1
CDR3 protein: CSVAPSSSYEQYF

J gene: TRBJ2-3
V gene: TRBV10-3
CDR3 protein: CATEAGRGWDTQYF

J gene: TRBJ1-5
V gene: TRBV19
CDR3 protein: CASKGAVGSVNQPQHF

J gene: TRBJ1-2
V gene: TRBV14
CDR3 protein: CASSQMRQGSAAYYGYTF

J gene: TRBJ2-7
V gene: TRBV3-1/TRBV3-2
CDR3 protein: CASSRQGSYEQYF

J gene: TRBJ2-2
V gene: TRBV13
CDR3 protein: CASSLRAGNTGELFF

J gene: TRBJ1-4
V gene: TRBV28
CDR3 protein: CASSRQGARHEKLFF

J gene: TRBJ2-7
V gene: TRBV12-5
CDR3 protein: CASGSTGTGGSYEQYF

J gene: TRBJ1-1
V gene: TRBV27
CDR3 protein: CASRSIGGGTEAFF

J gene: TRBJ2-7
V gene: TRBV5-1
CDR3 protein: CASSSTGQGAHEQYF

J gene: TRBJ2-7
V gene: TRBV27
CDR3 protein: CASSFWGDRYEQYF

J gene: TRBJ2-1
V gene: TRBV18
CDR3 protein: CASSPPLSGREYNEQFF

J gene: TRBJ1-4
V gene: TRBV18
CDR3 protein: CASSTGQGGIATNEKLFF

J gene: TRBJ1-4
V gene: TRBV5-8
CDR3 protein: CASSSRGVTNEKLFF

J gene: TRBJ1-6
V gene: TRBV18
CDR3 protein: CASSVNRDSPLHF

J gene: TRBJ2-3
V gene: TRBV24-1
CDR3 protein: CATMGTGVTDTQYF

J gene: TRBJ1-1
V gene: TRBV11-2
CDR3 protein: CASKHPGGTEAFF

J gene: TRBJ1-3
V gene: TRBV3-1/TRBV3-2
CDR3 protein: CASSQASGVSRNTIYF

J gene: TRBJ1-4
V gene: TRBV29-1
CDR3 protein: CSVVVQGHEKLFF

J gene: TRBJ1-2
V gene: TRBV27
CDR3 protein: CASRRSGTDIYGYTF

J gene: TRBJ1-1
V gene: TRBV5-1
CDR3 protein: CASSQGQSVEAFF

J gene: TRBJ1-4
V gene: TRBV15
CDR3 protein: CATSRDLGGLGEKLFF

J gene: TRBJ2-7
V gene: TRBV7-2
CDR3 protein: CASSFQGGTAYEQYF

J gene: TRBJ2-1
V gene: TRBV12-1
CDR3 protein: CASPGGSSYNEQFF

J gene: TRBJ1-5
V gene: TRBV7-3
CDR3 protein: CASSFRAQHSNQPQHF

J gene: TRBJ2-5
V gene: TRBV18
CDR3 protein: CASSHRSQETQYF

J gene: TRBJ1-6
V gene: TRBV2
CDR3 protein: CATQGDRNSPLHF

J gene: TRBJ2-7
V gene: TRBV7-8
CDR3 protein: CASSLARLAGNSGGQYF

J gene: TRBJ1-3
V gene: TRBV28
CDR3 protein: CASSLQAGSGNTIYF

J gene: TRBJ2-1
V gene: TRBV18
CDR3 protein: CASSPQMGSSGGNEQFF

J gene: TRBJ2-2
V gene: TRBV9
CDR3 protein: CASSVGVGGTGELFF

J gene: TRBJ1-5
V gene: TRBV30
CDR3 protein: CAWSADRGHPDSNQPQHF

J gene: TRBJ2-7
V gene: TRBV27
CDR3 protein: CASSLSGRTPTYEQYF

J gene: TRBJ1-5
V gene: TRBV10-3
CDR3 protein: CAISESGQAAGNQPQHF

J gene: TRBJ1-6
V gene: TRBV12-3/TRBV12-4
CDR3 protein: CASFRDRDSPPHF

J gene: TRBJ1-3
V gene: TRBV12-3/TRBV12-4
CDR3 protein: CASSQGNTIYF